The next 15 T cell receptor beta chains were all read from a single sample in a study of blood T cell repertoires in COVID-19. Sequencing was performed with immunoSEQ multiplex PCR; in TCRdb, only in-frame clones are kept and a portion is missing. Here the sample spans some 190,000 clones, more than 75% being singletons. Sequencing was carried out using PBMCs or T cells enriched from blood (not recorded which). These receptors all stem from a man aged 55-75 years who had been exposed to COVID-19.

With respect to this clone: Relative to the germline gene, one junction end is altered; a read error may explain this. This rearrangement joins TRBV19 to TRBJ2-3; TRBD1 agrees at 7 bases. The CDR3 spans 16 residues. The germline gives CDR1 LNHDA, CDR2 SQIVND (reference sequence). The CDR3 region is CASSISEGASTNTQYF. The CDR3 nucleotides read TGTGCCAGTAGTATTTCAGAGGGGGCCAGCACAAATACGCAGTATTTT.

V is TRBV25-1 and J is TRBJ1-2; a possible D gene is TRBD1 (5 bases). V lost 9 bases and J 4 bases, leaving 21 bases between the germline ends. CDR3 length: 15 residues. CDR1 MGHDK and CDR2 SYGVNS come from the germline V gene. The CDR3 DNA sequence: TGTGCCAGTAACCCCGGGCAGGGCTCACGCTATGGCTACACCTTC. It translates to CASNPGQGSRYGYTF.

This clone was found once. The germline gene is not matched at one end of the junction; a read error may be the cause. The rearrangement links TRBV6-6 to TRBJ1-1, with TRBD1 matching 7 bases. The germline CDR1 and CDR2 sequences are MNHNY and SVGAGI (reference sequence). The CDR3 covers 11 residues. CDR3 sequence: CASSRGQKYYF. CDR3 bases: TGTGCCAGCAGCCGGGGACAGAAGTATTACTTT.

This chain uses TRBV28 with TRBJ2-7; D is unresolved. The CDR3 contains 12 residues. CDR1 MDHEN and CDR2 SYDVKM come from the germline V gene. V was pared by 7 bases and J by 0 bases, with 7 bases between. Here the CDR3 reads CASTISSYEQYF. The CDR3 coding sequence is TGTGCCAGCACTATTAGCTCCTACGAGCAGTACTTC. The full variable domain, completed using reference TRBV28 and TRBJ2-7, is DVKVTQSSRYLVKRTGEKVFLECVQDMDHENMFWYRQDPGLGLRLIYFSYDVKMKEKGDIPEGYSVSREKKERFSLILESASTNQTSMYLCASTISSYEQYFGPGTRLTVT.

V gene TRBV24-1 combines with J gene TRBJ2-2; D perhaps matches TRBD2 (6 bases). Germline lookup yields CDR1 KGHDR and CDR2 SFDVKD. V was clipped by 0 bases and J by 3 bases, with 13 bases between them. CDR3 length: 17 residues. This CDR3 reads CATSDLRGKRDTGELFF. In DNA, the CDR3 is TGTGCCACCAGTGATTTGCGGGGGAAACGGGACACCGGGGAGCTGTTTTTT.

This rearrangement joins TRBV11-2 to TRBJ1-2; possible D gene TRBD1, 5 bases. Per germline, CDR1 SGHAT and CDR2 FQNNGV. The CDR3 is made up of 12 amino acids. V shed 5 bases and J shed 8 bases, with 12 bases lying between them. The chain's CDR3 is CASSRGGGGYTF. In DNA form, the CDR3 reads TGTGCCAGCAGCCGGGGGGGAGGAGGCTACACCTTC.

The chain joins TRBV6-5 to TRBJ2-7; TRBD1 is a possible D gene (6 bases). Looked up from germline, CDR1 is MNHEY and CDR2 is SVGAGI. V lost 8 bases and J lost 3, with 11 bases in between. The CDR3 loop spans 12 amino acids. The chain's CDR3 is CASRQDGYEQYF. CDR3 nucleotide sequence: TGTGCCAGCCGACAGGACGGCTACGAGCAGTACTTC.

This chain links TRBV6-5 with TRBJ2-7; 7 nucleotides align to TRBD1. The CDR3 runs 13 residues. V gave up 6 bases and J gave up 3 bases; unmatched junction bases: 5. The germline V gene has CDR1 MNHEY and CDR2 SVGAGI. The CDR3 sequence is CASRLSGGYEQYF. In DNA form, the CDR3 reads TGTGCCAGCAGGCTCTCAGGGGGCTACGAGCAGTACTTC.

CDR3 sequence reads: CSSYQGLAGNEQFF. The CDR3, as DNA: TGCAGCTCGTACCAAGGACTAGCGGGAAATGAGCAGTTCTTC. J is TRBJ2-1 and V is TRBV29-1; 12 bases line up with TRBD2. The CDR3 length is 14 residues. The ends lost 8 bases at V and 7 bases at J; junction bases unmatched: 9. Germline loops: CDR1 SQVTM, CDR2 ANQGSEA.

CDR3 sequence reads: CASSLVEVHPEGYTF. Written as DNA, the CDR3 is TGTGCCAGCAGCTTGGTGGAGGTCCACCCTGAAGGCTACACCTTC. V gene TRBV5-6 combines with J gene TRBJ1-2; D remains unclear. Germline V gene lookup returns CDR1 SGHDT and CDR2 YYEEEE. The V gene lost 0 bases and the J gene lost 8 bases, with 17 bases spanning the gap. This CDR3 spans 15 amino acids. The full variable domain, with the rest looked up from reference TRBV5-6 and TRBJ1-2, is DAGVTQSPTHLIKTRGQQVTLRCSPKSGHDTVSWYQQALGQGPQFIFQYYEEEERQRGNFPDRFSGHQFPNYSSELNVNALLLGDSALYLCASSLVEVHPEGYTFGSGTRLTVV.

The rearrangement uses TRBV14 and TRBJ1-2; perhaps TRBD1 as D (6 bases). The CDR3 loop spans 13 amino acids. Trimming removed 4 bases at V and 3 bases at J, with 9 bases between. Germline lookup yields CDR1 SGHDN and CDR2 FVKESK. The DNA of the CDR3 is TGTGCCAGCAGCCCTGGACAGTACTATGGCTACACCTTC. The encoded protein is CASSPGQYYGYTF.

The genes are TRBV24-1 and TRBJ1-2; 9 positions match TRBD1. Germline values: CDR1 KGHDR, CDR2 SFDVKD. The CDR3 spans 15 residues. J was trimmed by 3 bases and V by 4 bases; bases with no gene match: 5. CDR3 protein: CATSDQTGGDYGYTF. The CDR3 DNA sequence: TGTGCCACCAGTGACCAGACAGGGGGGGACTATGGCTACACCTTC.

The sample holds one count of this clone. The V gene is TRBV7-2, the J gene TRBJ2-5, with TRBD2 matching over 9 bases. J gave up 7 bases and V 5 bases, and 11 bases lay outside the gene matches. Germline CDR1 reads SGHTA; CDR2 reads FQGNSA. This CDR3 has 15 residues. The chain's CDR3 is CASSLSGGQGGTQYF. In nucleotides, the CDR3 is TGTGCCAGCAGCCTTAGCGGGGGCCAAGGGGGGACCCAGTACTTC.

This clone was counted a single time. The rearrangement uses TRBV2 and TRBJ1-2, with D uncertain. Germline V lookup: CDR1 SNHLY, CDR2 FYNNEI. The length of the CDR3 is 11 residues. Trimming shortened V by 5 bases and J by 8 bases, and 9 bases separated the two germline ends. The CDR3 DNA reads as TGTGCCAGCAGTTTTACAAGAGGCTACACCTTC. Residues: CASSFTRGYTF.

J is TRBJ2-7 and V is TRBV2, with 10 bases matching TRBD2. The CDR3 consists of 15 residues. Trimming took 6 bases from V and 5 from J; bases not matched to a gene: 10. The germline V gene encodes CDR1 SNHLY and CDR2 FYNNEI. The CDR3 DNA follows: TGTGCCAGCAGGAGTGGGCTAGCGGGAGATCACGAGCAGTACTTC. It encodes CASRSGLAGDHEQYF.